Each of the 19 T cell receptor beta chains below was sequenced from the same sample in a study of blood T cell repertoires in COVID-19. Data came from immunoSEQ multiplex PCR; TCRdb stores just in-frame clones and leaves some out. The repertoire consists of approximately 180,000 clones, with roughly 85% occurring once and the leading ten covering 26%. The sample taken for sequencing was peripheral blood. The receptor set was obtained from a woman between 65 and 79 years old with acute or convalescent COVID-19.

This chain uses TRBV7-2 with TRBJ2-1; 10 bases are shared with TRBD2. The CDR3 covers 15 residues. Per the germline V gene, CDR1 is SGHTA and CDR2 is FQGNSA. V lost 5 bases, J lost 7 bases, and 8 bases stayed unmatched. The CDR3 loop is CASSRMGLASNEQFF. CDR3 in DNA: TGTGCCAGCAGCCGTATGGGACTAGCGTCGAATGAGCAGTTCTTC.

The genes are TRBV24-1 and TRBJ2-3; the match to TRBD2 covers 14 bases. Germline trimming cut 1 base from V and 0 bases from J; bases unmatched to any gene: 14. Germline CDR1 is KGHDR and CDR2 is SFDVKD. There are 22 residues in the CDR3. CDR3 sequence (DNA): TGTGCCACCAGTGATTTAATGGGTCGGGGGACTAGCGGGAGCACTAGCACAGATACGCAGTATTTT. This gives the protein CATSDLMGRGTSGSTSTDTQYF.

V is TRBV10-1 and J is TRBJ2-7, with 8 bases fitting TRBD1. V lost 8 bases and J lost 4; bases outside the gene matches: 7. Germline CDR1 reads WNHNN; CDR2 reads SYGVQD (reference sequence). CDR3 length: 13 residues. The CDR3 DNA follows: TGCGCCAGCTCAGACAGGGGAACGTACGAGCAGTACTTC. Protein: CASSDRGTYEQYF.

The genes are TRBV6-5 and TRBJ2-3; 7 positions match TRBD2. Germline CDR1 MNHEY, CDR2 SVGAGI. The CDR3 spans 15 residues. The V segment lost 6 bases and the J segment 6 bases; nucleotides outside the gene matches: 12. The CDR3 DNA reads TGTGCCAGCAGCCCCCTACGTGGGGGAGGGGATACGCAGTATTTT. It is translated as CASSPLRGGGDTQYF.

This clone was observed a few times. This chain connects TRBV2 to TRBJ2-2; 16 nucleotides line up with TRBD2. Germline assignment: CDR1 SNHLY and CDR2 FYNNEI. The CDR3 sequence is 18 residues long. J lost 3 bases, V lost 5 bases, and 6 bases had no gene match. The CDR3 region has the DNA TGTGCCAGCAGTAGTCCCGGGACTAGCGGGAGGGACACCGGGGAGCTGTTTTTT. The encoded protein is CASSSPGTSGRDTGELFF.

This clone was picked up one time. The rearrangement joins TRBV2 to TRBJ1-1; possibly TRBD1 for D (5 bases). Trimming took off 6 bases at V and 7 bases at J, with 15 bases between the two ends. CDR1 is SNHLY, CDR2 FYNNEI, per germline. The CDR3 has 13 residues. CDR3 amino acids: CASRTGLRSEAFF. The CDR3 nucleotides are TGTGCCAGCAGGACGGGACTGCGGAGTGAAGCTTTCTTT.

The V call is TRBV27, the J call TRBJ2-3, with TRBD1 matching over 9 bases. The junction had 6 bases not matched to a gene; V was cut back by 5 bases and J by 0 bases. The CDR3 has 16 residues. Per germline, CDR1 MNHEY and CDR2 SMNVEV (reference sequence). CDR3 in DNA: TGTGCCAGCAGTGAAACAGGGGGCGTAAGCACAGATACGCAGTATTTT. Protein product: CASSETGGVSTDTQYF.

The rearrangement uses TRBV5-1 and TRBJ2-6; perhaps TRBD1 as D (6 bases). Trimming removed 4 bases from V and 0 bases from J, with 17 bases in between. The CDR3 is 18 amino acids. The germline CDR1 and CDR2 sequences are SGHRS and YFSETQ. The CDR3 coding sequence is TGCGCCAGCAGCCCCCCGACAGGCGTAATCTCTGGGGCCAACGTCCTGACTTTC. This gives the protein CASSPPTGVISGANVLTF.

This chain joins TRBV4-1 and TRBJ2-2; D possibly corresponds to TRBD1 (6 bases). Germline V gene lookup returns CDR1 MGHRA and CDR2 YSYEKL. The germline V and J ends were trimmed by 6 bases and 6 bases, with 14 bases remaining between them. The CDR3 length is 14 residues. The CDR3 loop is CASRQGGSAGELFF. For the CDR3, the DNA is TGCGCCAGCAGACAGGGTGGGTCAGCCGGGGAGCTGTTTTTT.

V gene TRBV11-2 combines with J gene TRBJ2-1, with a weak D call TRBD2 (6 bases). Per the germline V gene, CDR1 is SGHAT and CDR2 is FQNNGV. Trimming left V 5 bases short and J 10 bases short, with 24 bases between. The CDR3 covers 16 residues. Written as DNA, the CDR3 is TGTGCCAGCAGCCCCGATCTAGCGCCCCGGGGTAGGGAGCAGTTCTTC. Encoded protein: CASSPDLAPRGREQFF. Using reference TRBV11-2 and TRBJ2-1 for the parts outside the CDR3, the full variable domain is EAGVAQSPRYKIIEKRQSVAFWCNPISGHATLYWYQQILGQGPKLLIQFQNNGVVDDSQLPKDRFSAERLKGVDSTLKIQPAKLEDSAVYLCASSPDLAPRGREQFFGPGTRLTVL.

This chain joins TRBV7-2 and TRBJ2-5; possibly TRBD2 for D (5 bases). The V end was cut by 4 bases, the J end by 4 bases, with 10 bases between. Germline V lookup: CDR1 SGHTA, CDR2 FQGNSA. This CDR3 is built from 13 residues. The CDR3 protein is CASSWRYRETQYF. The CDR3 DNA reads TGTGCCAGCAGCTGGAGGTACCGAGAGACCCAGTACTTC.

The rearrangement links TRBV5-5 to TRBJ1-4; a possible D gene is TRBD1 (5 bases). The CDR3 runs 14 residues. V was clipped by 2 bases and J by 7 bases, with 12 bases between them. Per the germline V gene, CDR1 is SGHKS and CDR2 is YYEKEE (reference sequence). CDR3 sequence: CASSLGGTGEKLFF. CDR3 nucleotide sequence: TGTGCCAGCAGCTTAGGAGGGACGGGTGAAAAACTGTTTTTT.

The CDR3 nucleotides read TGTGCCAGCAGCCAACAACAGACAGATACGCAGTATTTT. It codes for CASSQQQTDTQYF. The V call is TRBV3-1 (or the pseudogene TRBV3-2), the J call TRBJ2-3; D is uncertain. This CDR3 is 13 amino acids long. Trimming stripped 2 bases from V and 3 bases from J, with 6 bases between. Germline V lookup: CDR1 LGHDT, CDR2 YNNKEL (reference sequence).

The chain employs TRBV9 and TRBJ2-3; D might be TRBD2 (5 bases). CDR1 is SGDLS, CDR2 YYNGEE, per germline. This CDR3 is built from 14 residues. The V and J ends lost 3 bases and 2 bases respectively, with 10 bases between them. The CDR3 is CASSAGLLTDTQYF. The DNA for the CDR3 is TGTGCCAGCAGCGCCGGACTCCTCACAGATACGCAGTATTTT.

This clone was seen just once. This rearrangement joins TRBV19 to TRBJ1-5; 10 bases agree with TRBD1. This CDR3 contains 16 residues. In germline, CDR1 is LNHDA, CDR2 SQIVND (reference sequence). V trimming: 5 bases; J trimming: 6 bases; junction bases outside the gene matches: 10. The CDR3 DNA reads as TGTGCCAGTAGTTTAACTTCCGGGACAGGGGTTCAGCCCCAGCATTTT. Translation gives CASSLTSGTGVQPQHF. The variable domain in full, with the rest retrieved from reference TRBV19 and TRBJ1-5, is DGGITQSPKYLFRKEGQNVTLSCEQNLNHDAMYWYRQDPGQGLRLIYYSQIVNDFQKGDIAEGYSVSREKKESFPLTVTSAQKNPTAFYLCASSLTSGTGVQPQHFGDGTRLSIL.

The chain has TRBV12-3 or TRBV12-4 and TRBJ1-3, with no clear D. Trimming left V 2 bases short and J 5 bases short, with 7 bases between. The length of the CDR3 is 13 residues. CDR3 DNA sequence: TGTGCCAGCAGTTTAACCGACAGAAACACCATATATTTT. This gives the protein CASSLTDRNTIYF.

The V gene is TRBV7-9, the J gene TRBJ2-7; TRBD1 matches 8 bases. This CDR3 contains 15 residues. Germline CDR1 and CDR2: SEHNR and FQNEAQ (reference sequence). V was pared by 5 bases and J by 1 base, with 7 bases of the junction left unmatched. For the CDR3, the DNA is TGTGCCAGCAGCGGGCAGGACAGGGAGTCCTACGAGCAGTACTTC. Residues: CASSGQDRESYEQYF.

The rearrangement uses TRBV9 and TRBJ2-5; possibly TRBD1 for D (5 bases). The CDR3 totals 16 residues. V gave up 3 bases and J gave up 2 bases, with 17 bases separating them. Looked up from germline, CDR1 is SGDLS and CDR2 is YYNGEE. CDR3 loop: CASSARTGRAQETQYF. CDR3 DNA: TGTGCCAGCAGCGCCCGCACGGGCAGGGCACAAGAGACCCAGTACTTC.

This clone is a singleton in its sample. V usage is TRBV2 and J usage is TRBJ2-7; D ambiguous. In germline, CDR1 is SNHLY, CDR2 FYNNEI. This CDR3 has 13 amino acids. Trimming removed 5 bases from V and 0 bases from J, with 8 bases in between. The CDR3 loop reads CASSSTPSYEQYF. The CDR3 DNA reads as TGTGCCAGCAGTTCGACACCCTCCTACGAGCAGTACTTC.